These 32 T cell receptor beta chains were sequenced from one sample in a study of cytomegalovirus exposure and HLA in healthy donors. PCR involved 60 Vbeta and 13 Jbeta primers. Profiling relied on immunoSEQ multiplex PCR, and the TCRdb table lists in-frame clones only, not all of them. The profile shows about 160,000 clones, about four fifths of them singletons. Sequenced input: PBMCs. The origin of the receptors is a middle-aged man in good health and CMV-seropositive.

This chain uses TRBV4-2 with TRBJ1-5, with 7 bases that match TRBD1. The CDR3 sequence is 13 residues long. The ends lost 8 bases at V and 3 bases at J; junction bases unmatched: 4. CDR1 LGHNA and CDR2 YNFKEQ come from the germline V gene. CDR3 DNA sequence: TGTGCCAGCCGACAGGGCCCCAATCAGCCCCAGCATTTT. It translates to CASRQGPNQPQHF.

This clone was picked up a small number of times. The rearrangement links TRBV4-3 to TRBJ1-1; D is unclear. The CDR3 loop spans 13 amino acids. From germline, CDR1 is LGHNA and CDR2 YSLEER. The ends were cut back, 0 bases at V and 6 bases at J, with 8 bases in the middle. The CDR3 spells CASSQERQAEAFF. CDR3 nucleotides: TGCGCCAGCAGCCAAGAGCGGCAAGCTGAAGCTTTCTTT.

The CDR3 loop is CAWSPGQDYNEKLFF. For the CDR3, the DNA is TGTGCCTGGAGTCCCGGACAGGACTATAATGAAAAACTGTTTTTT. The rearrangement uses TRBV30 and TRBJ1-4, with 7 bases matching TRBD1. V trimming: 2 bases; J trimming: 4 bases; junction bases outside the gene matches: 7. This CDR3 region has 15 residues. CDR1 is GTSNPN, CDR2 SVGIG, per germline (reference sequence).

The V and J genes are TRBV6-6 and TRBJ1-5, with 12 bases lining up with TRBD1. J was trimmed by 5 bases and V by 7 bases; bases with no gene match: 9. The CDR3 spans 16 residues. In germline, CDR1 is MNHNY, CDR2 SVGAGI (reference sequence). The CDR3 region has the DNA TGTGCCAGCATTAGGGACAGGGGGCTGGTCGATCAGCCCCAGCATTTT. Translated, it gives CASIRDRGLVDQPQHF.

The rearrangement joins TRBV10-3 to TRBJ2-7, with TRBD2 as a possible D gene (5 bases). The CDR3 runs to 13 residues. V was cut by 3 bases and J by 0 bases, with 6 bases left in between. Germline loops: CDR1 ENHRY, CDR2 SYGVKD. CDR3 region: CAISDGNSYEQYF. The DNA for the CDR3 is TGTGCCATCAGTGACGGGAACTCCTACGAGCAGTACTTC.

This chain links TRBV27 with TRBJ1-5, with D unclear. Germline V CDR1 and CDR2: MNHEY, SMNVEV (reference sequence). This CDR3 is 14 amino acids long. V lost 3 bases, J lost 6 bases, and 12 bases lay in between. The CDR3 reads CASSFAGSGQPQHF. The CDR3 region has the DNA TGTGCCAGCAGTTTTGCGGGGTCCGGTCAGCCCCAGCATTTT.

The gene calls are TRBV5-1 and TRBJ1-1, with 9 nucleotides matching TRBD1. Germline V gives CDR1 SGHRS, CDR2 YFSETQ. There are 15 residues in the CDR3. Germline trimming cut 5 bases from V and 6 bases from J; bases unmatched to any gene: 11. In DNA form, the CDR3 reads TGCGCCAGCAGGGGGACAGGGAAAAGTAGCGCTGAAGCTTTCTTT. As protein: CASRGTGKSSAEAFF.

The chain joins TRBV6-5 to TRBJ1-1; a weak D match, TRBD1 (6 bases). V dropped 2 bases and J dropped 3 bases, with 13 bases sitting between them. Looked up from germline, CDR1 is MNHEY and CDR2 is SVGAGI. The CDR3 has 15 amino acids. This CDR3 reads CASSYVAGADTEAFF. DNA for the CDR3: TGTGCCAGCAGTTACGTGGCGGGGGCTGACACTGAAGCTTTCTTT.

CDR3 bases: TGTGCCAGTAGTAGGGGCGGGGGGCCCTACAATGAGCAGTTCTTC. Encoded protein: CASSRGGGPYNEQFF. The gene calls are TRBV19 and TRBJ2-1; 8 bases agree with TRBD2. V lost 4 bases to trimming and J lost 2 bases; unmatched junction nucleotides: 4. The germline CDR1 and CDR2 sequences are LNHDA and SQIVND (reference sequence). This CDR3 spans 15 amino acids.

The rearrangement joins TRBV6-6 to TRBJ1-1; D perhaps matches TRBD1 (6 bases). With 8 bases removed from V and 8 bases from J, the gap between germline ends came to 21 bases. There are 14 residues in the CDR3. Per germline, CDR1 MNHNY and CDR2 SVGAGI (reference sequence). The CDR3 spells CASASGGAIWEAFF. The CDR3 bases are TGTGCCAGCGCCTCCGGGGGGGCGATTTGGGAAGCTTTCTTT.

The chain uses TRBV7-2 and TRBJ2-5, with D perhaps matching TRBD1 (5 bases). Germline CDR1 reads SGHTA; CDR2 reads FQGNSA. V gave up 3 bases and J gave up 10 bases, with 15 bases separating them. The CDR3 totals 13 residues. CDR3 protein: CASSLGRAEIQYF. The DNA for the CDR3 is TGTGCCAGCAGCTTGGGCAGGGCCGAAATCCAGTACTTC.

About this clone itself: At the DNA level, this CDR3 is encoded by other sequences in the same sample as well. CDR3 DNA: TGTGCCAGCAGTTTGGGGAGGAACACTGAAGCTTTCTTT. Translation: CASSLGRNTEAFF. This chain links TRBV27 with TRBJ1-1; D is undetermined. Trimming left V 3 bases short and J 1 base short, with 6 bases between. CDR1 and CDR2 (germline): MNHEY, SMNVEV (reference sequence). The CDR3 is made up of 13 amino acids.

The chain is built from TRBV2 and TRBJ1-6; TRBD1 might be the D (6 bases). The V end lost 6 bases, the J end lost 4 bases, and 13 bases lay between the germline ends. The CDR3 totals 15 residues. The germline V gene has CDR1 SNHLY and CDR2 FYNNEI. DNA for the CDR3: TGTGCCAGCAGGGACAGATCCCCTTATAATTCACCCCTCCACTTT. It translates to CASRDRSPYNSPLHF.

The CDR3 DNA reads as TGTGCCAGCAGACCGAACAGGGGGCCCCTCCAGGAGCAGTACTTC. Amino acids: CASRPNRGPLQEQYF. The chain carries TRBV5-4 and TRBJ2-5, with TRBD1 identical over 9 bases. J lost 11 bases, V lost 5 bases, and 16 bases had no gene match. The V gene's germline CDR1 is SGHNT and CDR2 YYREEE (reference sequence). The CDR3 has 15 amino acids.

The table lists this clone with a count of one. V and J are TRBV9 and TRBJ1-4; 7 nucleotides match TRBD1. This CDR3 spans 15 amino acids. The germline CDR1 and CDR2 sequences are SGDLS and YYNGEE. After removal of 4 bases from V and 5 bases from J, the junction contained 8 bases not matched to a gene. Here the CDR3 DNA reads TGTGCCAGCAGCCCGAGACAGGGATGGAATGAAAAACTGTTTTTT. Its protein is CASSPRQGWNEKLFF.

In DNA form, the CDR3 reads TGTGCCAGCAGTGAAAGAAGGGGGACTGGAAACACCATATATTTT. It translates to CASSERRGTGNTIYF. This chain uses TRBV2 with TRBJ1-3, with D possibly TRBD1 on 6 matching bases. With 2 bases removed from V and 2 bases from J, the gap between germline ends came to 10 bases. Germline assignment: CDR1 SNHLY and CDR2 FYNNEI. The CDR3 runs 15 residues.

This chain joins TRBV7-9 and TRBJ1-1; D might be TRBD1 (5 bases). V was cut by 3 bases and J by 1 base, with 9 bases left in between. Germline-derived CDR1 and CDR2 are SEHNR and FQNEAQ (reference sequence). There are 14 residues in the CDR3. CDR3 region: CASSLYQGNTEAFF. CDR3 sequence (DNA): TGTGCCAGCAGCTTGTATCAGGGGAACACTGAAGCTTTCTTT.

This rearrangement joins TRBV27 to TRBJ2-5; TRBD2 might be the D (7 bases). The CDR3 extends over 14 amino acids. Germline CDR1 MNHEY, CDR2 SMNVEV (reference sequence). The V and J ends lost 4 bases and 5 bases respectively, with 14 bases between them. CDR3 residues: CASSSIRGGETQYF. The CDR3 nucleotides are TGTGCCAGCAGTTCAATCAGGGGAGGGGAGACCCAGTACTTC.

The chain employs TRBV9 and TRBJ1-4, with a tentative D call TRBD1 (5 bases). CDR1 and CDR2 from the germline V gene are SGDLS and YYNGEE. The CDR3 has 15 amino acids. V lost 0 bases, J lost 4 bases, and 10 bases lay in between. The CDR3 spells CASSVGGVVNEKLFF. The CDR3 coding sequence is TGTGCCAGCAGCGTAGGGGGGGTCGTTAATGAAAAACTGTTTTTT. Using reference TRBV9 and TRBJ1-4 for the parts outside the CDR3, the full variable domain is DSGVTQTPKHLITATGQRVTLRCSPRSGDLSVYWYQQSLDQGLQFLIQYYNGEERAKGNILERFSAQQFPDLHSELNLSSLELGDSALYFCASSVGGVVNEKLFFGSGTQLSVL.

CDR3 nucleotide sequence: TGTGCCAGCAGCTTAGTGTTCGGGGTTGCAGATACGCAGTATTTT. Translated, it gives CASSLVFGVADTQYF. The chain joins TRBV7-2 to TRBJ2-3; TRBD2 is a possible D gene (5 bases). CDR3 size: 15 residues. V lost 1 base to trimming and J lost 4 bases, with 12 bases between them. Germline V lookup: CDR1 SGHTA, CDR2 FQGNSA.

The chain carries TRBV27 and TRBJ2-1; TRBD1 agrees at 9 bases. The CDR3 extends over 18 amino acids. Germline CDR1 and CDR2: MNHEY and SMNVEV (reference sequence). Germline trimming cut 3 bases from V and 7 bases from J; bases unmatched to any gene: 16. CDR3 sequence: CASSFYLPGTGKGNEQFF. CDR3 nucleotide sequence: TGTGCCAGCAGTTTTTACTTACCCGGGACAGGGAAGGGGAATGAGCAGTTCTTC.

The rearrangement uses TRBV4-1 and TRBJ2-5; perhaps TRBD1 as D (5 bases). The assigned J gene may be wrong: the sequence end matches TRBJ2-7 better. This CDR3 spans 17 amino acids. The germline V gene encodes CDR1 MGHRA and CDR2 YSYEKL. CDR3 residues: CASSQEGTQGFGYEQYF. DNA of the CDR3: TGCGCCAGCAGCCAAGAAGGAACCCAGGGATTCGGCTACGAGCAGTACTTC.

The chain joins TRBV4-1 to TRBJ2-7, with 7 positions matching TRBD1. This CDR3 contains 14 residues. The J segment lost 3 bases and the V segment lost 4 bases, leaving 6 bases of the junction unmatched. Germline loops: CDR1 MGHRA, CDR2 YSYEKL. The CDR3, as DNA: TGCGCCAGCAGCCTAGGGACAGATATCTACGAGCAGTACTTC. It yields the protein CASSLGTDIYEQYF.

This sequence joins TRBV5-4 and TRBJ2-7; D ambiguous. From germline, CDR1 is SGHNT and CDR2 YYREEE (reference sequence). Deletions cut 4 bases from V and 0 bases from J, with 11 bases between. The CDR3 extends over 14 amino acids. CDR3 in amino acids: CASSPDRSSYEQYF. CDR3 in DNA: TGTGCCAGCAGCCCTGACCGGAGCTCCTACGAGCAGTACTTC.

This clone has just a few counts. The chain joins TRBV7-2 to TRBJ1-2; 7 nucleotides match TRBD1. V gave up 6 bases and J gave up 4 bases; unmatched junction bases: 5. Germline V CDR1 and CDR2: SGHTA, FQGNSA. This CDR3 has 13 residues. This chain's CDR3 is CASRTTGAYGYTF. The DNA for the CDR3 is TGTGCCAGCAGGACAACAGGGGCCTATGGCTACACCTTC.

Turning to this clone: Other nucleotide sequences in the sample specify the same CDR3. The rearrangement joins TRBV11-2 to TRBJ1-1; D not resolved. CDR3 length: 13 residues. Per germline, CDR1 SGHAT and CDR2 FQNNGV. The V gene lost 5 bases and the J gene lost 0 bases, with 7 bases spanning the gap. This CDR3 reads CASSLGLNTEAFF. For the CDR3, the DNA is TGTGCCAGCAGCCTCGGTCTGAACACTGAAGCTTTCTTT. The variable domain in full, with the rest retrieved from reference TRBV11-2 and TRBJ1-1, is EAGVAQSPRYKIIEKRQSVAFWCNPISGHATLYWYQQILGQGPKLLIQFQNNGVVDDSQLPKDRFSAERLKGVDSTLKIQPAKLEDSAVYLCASSLGLNTEAFFGQGTRLTVV.

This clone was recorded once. CDR3 residues: CAWSEGLAGGRETQYF. CDR3 nucleotide sequence: TGTGCCTGGAGTGAGGGACTAGCGGGGGGGCGCGAGACCCAGTACTTC. This chain links TRBV30 with TRBJ2-5, with 16 bases lining up with TRBD2. Germline CDR1 is GTSNPN and CDR2 is SVGIG (reference sequence). The CDR3 extends over 16 amino acids. Trimming at V came to 1 base and at J to 5 bases, leaving 4 bases not matched to a gene.

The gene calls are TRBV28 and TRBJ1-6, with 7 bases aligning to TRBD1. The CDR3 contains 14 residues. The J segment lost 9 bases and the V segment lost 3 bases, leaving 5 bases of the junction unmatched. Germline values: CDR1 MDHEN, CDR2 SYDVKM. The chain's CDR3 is CASSFRQGSSPLHF. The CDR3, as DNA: TGTGCCAGCAGTTTTAGACAGGGAAGTTCACCCCTCCACTTT. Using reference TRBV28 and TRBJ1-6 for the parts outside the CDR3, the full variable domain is DVKVTQSSRYLVKRTGEKVFLECVQDMDHENMFWYRQDPGLGLRLIYFSYDVKMKEKGDIPEGYSVSREKKERFSLILESASTNQTSMYLCASSFRQGSSPLHFGNGTRLTVT.

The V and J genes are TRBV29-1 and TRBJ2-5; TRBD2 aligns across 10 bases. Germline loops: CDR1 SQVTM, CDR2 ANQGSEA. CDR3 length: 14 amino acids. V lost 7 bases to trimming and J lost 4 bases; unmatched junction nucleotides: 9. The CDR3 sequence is CSGTSGTHGETQYF. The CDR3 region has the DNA TGCAGCGGTACTAGCGGGACCCACGGAGAGACCCAGTACTTC.

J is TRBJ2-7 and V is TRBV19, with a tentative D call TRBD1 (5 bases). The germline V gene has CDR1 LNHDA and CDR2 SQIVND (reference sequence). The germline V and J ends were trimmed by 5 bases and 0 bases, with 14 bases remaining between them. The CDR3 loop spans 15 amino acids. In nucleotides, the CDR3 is TGTGCCAGTAGTCCTGAGGCAGGGATCTCCTACGAGCAGTACTTC. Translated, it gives CASSPEAGISYEQYF.

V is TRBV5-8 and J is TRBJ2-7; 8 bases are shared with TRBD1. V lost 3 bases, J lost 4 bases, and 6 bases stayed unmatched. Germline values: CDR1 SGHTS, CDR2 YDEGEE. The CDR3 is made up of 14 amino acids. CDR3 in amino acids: CASSWTGMSYEQYF. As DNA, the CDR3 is TGTGCCAGCAGCTGGACAGGGATGAGTTACGAGCAGTACTTC.

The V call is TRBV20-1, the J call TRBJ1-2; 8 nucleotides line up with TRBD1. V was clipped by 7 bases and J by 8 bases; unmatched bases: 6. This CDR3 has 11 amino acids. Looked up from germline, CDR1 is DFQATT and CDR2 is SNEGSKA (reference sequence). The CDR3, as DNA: TGCAGTGGGCGGACAGGGAACGGCTACACCTTC. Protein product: CSGRTGNGYTF.